This T cell receptor beta chain was recorded in a study of cytomegalovirus exposure and HLA in healthy donors. Of note for this clone: Its matching antigen is unknown.

Vbeta (60) and Jbeta (13) primers were used in the PCR. The data were produced by immunoSEQ multiplex PCR, yet TCRdb's version contains in-frame clones alone and is incomplete. The sample consists of around 80,000 clones, 62% of them appearing once. General study results and limits: Per a later analysis, 16,951 TCR beta sequences showed association with HLA alleles at 0.05 false discovery rate.

Trimming left V 3 bases short and J 0 bases short, with 5 bases between. Germline V lookup: CDR1 SGHTA, CDR2 FQGNSA. The CDR3 consists of 13 residues. The sample consisted of PBMCs. The chain joins TRBV7-2 to TRBJ1-1; tentative D call: TRBD1 (5 bases). The receptor was derived from a male donor in good health and CMV-seropositive. CDR3 amino acids: CASSFRVNTEAFF. The CDR3 nucleotides are TGTGCCAGCAGCTTCAGGGTGAACACTGAAGCTTTCTTT.